The sequence of this TCR beta chain was determined in a study of T-cell memory formation after mild COVID-19. This clonotype is medium-sized by share. This CDR3 region has 13 residues. After removal of 4 bases from V and 7 bases from J, the junction contained 2 bases not matched to a gene. CDR1 is MNHEY, CDR2 SVGEGT, per germline. TCRdb itself ran the 5' RACE reads through MiXCR, one entry per CDR3 protein. The profile shows about 4,300 distinct CDR3 sequences, about a sixth of them singletons. Sample: PBMCs or a T cell subset sorted from them (not recorded which). This receptor was obtained from an adult who had mild COVID-19 (a few samples of this study predate the infection). Cell type and time point are not known. The J gene is TRBJ2-1, the V gene TRBV6-2 or TRBV6-3, with 9 positions matching TRBD1. CDR3 sequence (DNA): TGTGCCAGCAGTTTTGGGACAGGGAATGAGCAGTTCTTC. As protein: CASSFGTGNEQFF.